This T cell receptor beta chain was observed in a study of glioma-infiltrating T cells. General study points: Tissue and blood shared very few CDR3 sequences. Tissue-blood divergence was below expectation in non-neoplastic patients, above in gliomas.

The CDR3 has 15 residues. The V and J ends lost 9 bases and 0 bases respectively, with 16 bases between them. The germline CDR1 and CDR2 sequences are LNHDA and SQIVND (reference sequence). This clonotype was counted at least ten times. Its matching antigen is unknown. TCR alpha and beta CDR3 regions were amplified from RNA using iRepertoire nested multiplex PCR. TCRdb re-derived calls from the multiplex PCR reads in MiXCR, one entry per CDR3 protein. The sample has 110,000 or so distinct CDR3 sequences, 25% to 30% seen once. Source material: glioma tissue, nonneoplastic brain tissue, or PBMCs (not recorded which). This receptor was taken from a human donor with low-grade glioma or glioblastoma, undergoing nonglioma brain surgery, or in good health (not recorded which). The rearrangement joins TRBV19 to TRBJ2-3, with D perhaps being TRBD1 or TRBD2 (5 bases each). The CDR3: CASGAGSFSTDTQYF. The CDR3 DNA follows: TGTGCCAGCGGGGCGGGCAGCTTTAGCACAGATACGCAGTATTTT.